This T cell receptor (beta chain) was found in a study of T cell responses to AZD1222 COVID-19 vaccine (dated by TCRdb to the early 2020s). The study in broad terms: AZD1222 recipients with second doses at about 4 weeks or about 12 weeks were pooled, because spike-specific TCR depth and breadth did not differ between schedules. A total of approximately 240 trial participants underwent TCR sequencing, of whom about 210 received two doses of AZD1222 and some 25 received two doses of the MenACWY control vaccine. Trial participants were enrolled into age subgroups of 18-55, 56-69 and 70-plus years, which contained roughly 140, 27 and 60 TCR-sequenced participants, respectively.

The time point label for this specimen denotes: baseline before first vaccination. Vaccinee samples were obtained from the UK trials COV001 and COV002, which included a single-blind randomized controlled phase 2/3 trial of AZD1222 (ChAdOx1 nCoV-19) in healthy adults. For TCRbeta chain sequencing, PBMC samples were collected from trial participants at day 0 and at day 28 after the second dose. This clone was recorded once. Its antigen remains undetermined. No base qualities exist here, and no much larger clone lies one base off it. The research as a whole found: Spike-specific TCR breadth and depth rose significantly after two AZD1222 doses compared with day 0 and with MenACWY recipients. No day 14 peak-response samples were available, so repertoires were characterized only after the peak T cell response. The 56-69-year group was small, and its depth increase did not reach significance, likely because of low power. Vaccine-associated CD4 TCRs spanned the whole spike protein, with dominant responses in regions 160-218 and 743-854. Conclusions about previously exposed vaccinees are limited because only six or seven AZD1222 recipients were SARS-CoV-2 seropositive at baseline. Reportedly, close to half of the unique spike-specific TCRs recognized epitopes lying outside the regions that are mutated in the B.1.351 and B.1.1.7 variants. Participants were mostly white British and included more females than males, and it was suggested by the authors that clonal diversity may have been underestimated.

V gives up 4 bases and J gives up 9 bases, and the segment between their germline ends measures 20 bases. The CDR3, from cysteine to phenylalanine, totals 16 residues. Only the CDR3 part of the read is kept: 48 bases, read in frame from the first base. From the germline V gene, CDR1 is SGHRS and CDR2 is YFSETQ. The CDR3 regions of human TCRbeta chains were subjected to immunosequencing. The original pipeline was this. Repertoire TCRs were checked for matches against a reference library of SARS-CoV-2-specific TCRs that had been generated using the MIRA antigen-specificity platform. Breadth meant the fraction of unique TCRs that were SARS-CoV-2-associated, whereas depth meant the fraction of total T cells that were SARS-CoV-2-associated. Using the MIRA data, each spike-specific TCR was mapped to the spike region that the TCR reacts to and placed in a CD4 or CD8 class. Log10-transformed breadth and depth values were compared by one-way ANOVA with Sidak's multiple comparisons tests. TCRdb re-hosts the immuneACCESS table, in-frame sequences only. Its copies lack some clones; in the studies checked, an unresolved V gene accounts for under half of them, and the cause for the rest is not known. The DNA gave D and trimming, while V, J and clone size come from that table. This sample holds roughly 70,000 clones; roughly 82% were observed only once. The top ten clones comprise around 5.4% of the sample.

In this chain, TRBV5-1 is recombined with TRBJ1-6, with TRBD1 tentatively as D gene (5 bases match). This TCR was sampled from an adult in good health. Sequences were derived from peripheral blood, sampled on day 0 of AZD1222 vaccination. The CDR3 here reads CASSLEAGPSASPLHF. The DNA sequence is as follows: TGCGCCAGCAGCCTGGAGGCGGGACCCTCAGCTTCACCCCTCCACTTT.